Listed here are 18 T cell receptor beta chains from one sample, sequenced in a study of control samples from healthy donors and cancer patients. Some clones are missing from TCRdb's copy, which holds only in-frame ones; the method was immunoSEQ multiplex PCR. The sample lists about 160,000 clones; approximately 90% were seen once. Input material: blood. These receptors were taken from a man younger than 40 in good health.

This sequence joins TRBV21-1 and TRBJ2-3; TRBD2 is the table's D call, not checked against the DNA. TRBV21-1 is labeled a pseudogene. This CDR3 is 16 amino acids long. This CDR3 reads CASSKASAPGTDTQYF. The CDR3 coding sequence is TGTGCCAGCAGCAAAGCTTCAGCGCCTGGCACAGATACGCAGTATTTT.

The chain is built from TRBV19 and TRBJ1-5; 7 bases agree with TRBD1. The trim removed 5 bases at V and 6 bases at J, leaving 7 bases unmatched. The CDR3 covers 14 residues. Germline V lookup: CDR1 LNHDA, CDR2 SQIVND (reference sequence). The CDR3 protein is CASSSPTGSQPQHF. The CDR3 nucleotides are TGTGCCAGTAGTTCCCCGACAGGGTCTCAGCCCCAGCATTTT.

In this sample, this clone turned up once. The chain couples TRBV4-3 to TRBJ2-6; possibly TRBD1 or TRBD2 for D (6 bases each). V was pared by 3 bases and J by 2 bases, with 14 bases between. CDR3 length: 17 residues. Germline V gives CDR1 LGHNA, CDR2 YSLEER. The CDR3: CASSQSWRGTGANVLTF. In DNA, the CDR3 is TGCGCCAGCAGCCAGAGTTGGAGGGGGACTGGGGCCAACGTCCTGACTTTC.

The chain uses TRBV6-5 and TRBJ1-3, with D perhaps TRBD1 (5 bases). The V gene's germline CDR1 is MNHEY and CDR2 SVGAGI. V was trimmed by 0 bases and J by 4 bases, leaving 10 bases between them. CDR3 size: 15 residues. CDR3 in amino acids: CASSYSTGGGNTIYF. CDR3 nucleotides: TGTGCCAGCAGTTACTCCACAGGTGGCGGAAACACCATATATTTT.

The chain has TRBV19 and TRBJ2-5; TRBD2 aligns across 12 bases. The CDR3 runs to 16 residues. Germline V gene sequence: CDR1 LNHDA, CDR2 SQIVND (reference sequence). Trimming cost V 5 bases and J 5 bases; bases outside gene matches: 9. The CDR3 here is CASSPQTSGGEETQYF. Written as DNA, the CDR3 is TGTGCCAGTAGTCCCCAGACTAGCGGGGGAGAGGAGACCCAGTACTTC.

The rearrangement uses TRBV10-1 and TRBJ2-7; D gene uncertain. CDR3 length: 8 amino acids. The V gene's germline CDR1 is WNHNN and CDR2 SYGVQD (reference sequence). CDR3 sequence (DNA): TGCGGGGTCCTGGAGCAGTACTTC. Its translation is CGVLEQYF.

This chain links TRBV2 with TRBJ1-3; D gene unclear. The V end lost 1 base, the J end lost 6 bases, and 4 bases lay between the germline ends. This CDR3 has 12 amino acids. Germline CDR1 reads SNHLY; CDR2 reads FYNNEI. This chain's CDR3 is CASSEEQNTIYF. CDR3 bases: TGTGCCAGCAGTGAAGAACAAAACACCATATATTTT.

This clone showed up just once. The junction and the germline gene differ at one end; a read error may be behind it. The V and J genes are TRBV9 and TRBJ2-1; the D gene is possibly TRBD2 (5 bases). Germline V gene data show CDR1 as SGDLS and CDR2 as YYNGEE. This CDR3 comprises 16 residues. CDR3 region: CASSVGLAGTYTEQFF. In nucleotides, the CDR3 is TGTGCCAGCAGCGTAGGGCTGGCGGGCACATACACTGAGCAGTTCTTC.

The chain employs TRBV2 and TRBJ2-3, with D maybe TRBD2 (7 bases). CDR3 size: 16 residues. The germline gives CDR1 SNHLY, CDR2 FYNNEI. Between the trimmed V and J ends, which lost 5 bases and 2 bases, there was a span of 17 bases. The CDR3 DNA sequence: TGTGCCAGCAGTTCTTGGGGGGGGGCCAACACAGATACGCAGTATTTT. Translation gives CASSSWGGANTDTQYF.

CDR3 in DNA: TGTGCCAGCCGCCGAGGGGGTAAAAACAATGAGCAGTTCTTC. This codes for CASRRGGKNNEQFF. This chain uses TRBV7-8 with TRBJ2-1, with D tentatively TRBD1 (6 bases). V lost 8 bases and J lost 5, with 16 bases in between. The CDR3 runs to 14 residues. The germline CDR1 and CDR2 sequences are SGHVS and FQNEAQ.

The chain combines TRBV9 with TRBJ1-6, with D possibly matching TRBD1 (5 bases). Trimming cost V 2 bases and J 6 bases, with 12 bases left between them. Germline V gene data show CDR1 as SGDLS and CDR2 as YYNGEE. There are 15 residues in the CDR3. CDR3 protein: CASSVEGNGNSPLHF. CDR3 in DNA: TGTGCCAGCAGCGTGGAGGGGAATGGTAATTCACCCCTCCACTTT. Variable domain in full (rest from reference TRBV9 and TRBJ1-6): DSGVTQTPKHLITATGQRVTLRCSPRSGDLSVYWYQQSLDQGLQFLIQYYNGEERAKGNILERFSAQQFPDLHSELNLSSLELGDSALYFCASSVEGNGNSPLHFGNGTRLTVT.

The CDR3 DNA sequence: TGTGCCAGCAGCAGGTCAGACACAAATTCACCCCTCCACTTT. It encodes CASSRSDTNSPLHF. This chain joins TRBV5-6 and TRBJ1-6; D call uncertain. Germline-derived CDR1 and CDR2 are SGHDT and YYEEEE. Between the trimmed V and J ends, which lost 4 bases and 7 bases, there was a span of 12 bases. The CDR3 is 14 amino acids.

The CDR3 DNA reads as TGTGCCAGCAATAGTCGCCGACTTGGGGCCAACGTCCTGACTTTC. Amino acid sequence: CASNSRRLGANVLTF. The chain joins TRBV2 to TRBJ2-6; no clear D. CDR1 and CDR2 from the germline V gene are SNHLY and FYNNEI. The CDR3 totals 15 residues. V shed 7 bases and J shed 3 bases, with 13 bases lying between them.

The rearrangement links TRBV2 to TRBJ2-3; D gene ambiguous. Germline CDR1 reads SNHLY; CDR2 reads FYNNEI. The CDR3 is 16 residues long. V was clipped by 1 base and J by 0 bases, with 11 bases between them. CDR3 sequence reads: CASSEGLIPSTDTQYF. DNA of the CDR3: TGTGCCAGCAGTGAAGGACTGATTCCTAGCACAGATACGCAGTATTTT.

V and J are TRBV18 and TRBJ2-2; 9 bases align to TRBD1. CDR1 and CDR2 (germline): KGHSH, LQKENI. The CDR3 runs to 17 residues. J gave up 7 bases and V 0 bases, and 9 bases lay outside the gene matches. CDR3 bases: TGTGCCAGCTCACCACCCGGGACAGGGAATCGAGACGGGGAGCTGTTTTTT. Residues: CASSPPGTGNRDGELFF.

V and J are TRBV14 and TRBJ1-1, with a weak D call TRBD1 (5 bases). Germline-derived CDR1 and CDR2 are SGHDN and FVKESK. Deletions cut 3 bases from V and 11 bases from J, with 16 bases between. CDR3 length: 13 residues. The CDR3 nucleotides read TGTGCCAGCAGCCATCCGGGACTCGGGGGGGCTTTCTTT. This codes for CASSHPGLGGAFF. Full variable domain (outside the CDR3, taken from reference TRBV14 and TRBJ1-1): EAGVTQFPSHSVIEKGQTVTLRCDPISGHDNLYWYRRVMGKEIKFLLHFVKESKQDESGMPNNRFLAERTGGTYSTLKVQPAELEDSGVYFCASSHPGLGGAFFGQGTRLTVV.

The chain couples TRBV4-1 to TRBJ1-1; D unresolved. Trimming shortened V by 1 base and J by 3 bases, and 18 bases separated the two germline ends. Germline-derived CDR1 and CDR2 are MGHRA and YSYEKL. The CDR3 runs 17 residues. CDR3 bases: TGCGCCAGCAGCCAAGTAAACTTGGGGTTTTCAGACACTGAAGCTTTCTTT. The encoded protein is CASSQVNLGFSDTEAFF.

The chain is built from TRBV5-1 and TRBJ2-5; 10 positions match TRBD2. The germline CDR1 and CDR2 sequences are SGHRS and YFSETQ. CDR3 size: 16 residues. J was trimmed by 4 bases and V by 4 bases; bases with no gene match: 10. The CDR3 coding sequence is TGCGCCAGCAGCCCTGCCCCAGCGGGGGGGGGAGAGACCCAGTACTTC. Translating gives CASSPAPAGGGETQYF.